These T cell receptor beta chains were read from a single sample in a study of Graves' ophthalmopathy and Graves' hyperthyroidism. One entry per CDR3 protein results from TCRdb running MiXCR on the multiplex PCR reads. The data contain under 200,000 distinct CDR3 sequences, 30% to 45% of them singletons. The source material was peripheral blood. These receptors were taken from a woman aged 40 to 49 with Graves' ophthalmopathy. Each CDR3 is given with its conserved first and last residue. D genes are given only for firm matches. Clone sizes are given selectively: once, few, many, or a class where the clone is expanded.

CDR3nt	CDR3aa	d_gene	v_gene	abundance	j_gene
TGCGCCAGCAGCCCGACCGGGACAGGGTACACATATAATTCACCCCTCCACTTT	CASSPTGTGYTYNSPLHF	TRBD1	TRBV5-1	many	TRBJ1-6
TGTGCCAGCAGTCCGGGACAGGATAGGGCCGAGCAGTACTTC	CASSPGQDRAEQYF	TRBD1	TRBV12-3/TRBV12-4	.	TRBJ2-7
TGCAGTGCAACGGGACTGAGCTCCTACGAGCAGTACTTC	CSATGLSSYEQYF	.	TRBV20-1	.	TRBJ2-7
TGTGCCAGCAGTTGGTTGACTAGCGGGGGGGGTTCCTACGAGCAGTACTTC	CASSWLTSGGGSYEQYF	TRBD2	TRBV12-3/TRBV12-4	.	TRBJ2-7
TGTGCCAGCAGCCCGAGTGGAGGGACGGGCGAGCAGTACTTC	CASSPSGGTGEQYF	.	TRBV7-9	few	TRBJ2-7
TGCAGCGTTGGAACCCGGGACACCGAGCCCTATGGCTACACCTTC	CSVGTRDTEPYGYTF	.	TRBV29-1	.	TRBJ1-2
TGTGCCAGCAGTCCGGGGAACAGGTTCTACGAGCAGTACTTC	CASSPGNRFYEQYF	.	TRBV28	many	TRBJ2-7
TGTGCCAGCAGCTTACGCGTCAGGGGAGCCATGAACACTGAAGCTTTCTTT	CASSLRVRGAMNTEAFF	.	TRBV11-1	few	TRBJ1-1
TGTGCCAGCACCCCCCGACAGGGGAGGGGATATGACAACTATGGCTACACCTTC	CASTPRQGRGYDNYGYTF	TRBD1	TRBV6-2/TRBV6-3	.	TRBJ1-2
TGTGCCAGTAGTAGTCCGGGAACCTACGAGCAGTACTTC	CASSSPGTYEQYF	.	TRBV19	.	TRBJ2-7
TGTGCCAGCAGTTACGGGACAGGGGTGTTGGACACTGAAGCTTTCTTT	CASSYGTGVLDTEAFF	TRBD1	TRBV6-5	many	TRBJ1-1
TGTGCCAGCAGTTTGGAGGGCTTCGGAAACTATGGCTACACCTTC	CASSLEGFGNYGYTF	.	TRBV27	few	TRBJ1-2